The sequence of this TCR beta chain was determined in a study of lymphopenia after photon versus proton radiotherapy. The repertoire was sequenced with immunoSEQ multiplex PCR; TCRdb's copy has only in-frame clones and lacks some. The data hold around 19,000 clones, with 70% to 90% observed a single time. Here the sequenced sample was peripheral blood, taken from a patient treated with photon-based radiotherapy. The TCR originated in a woman aged 45-59 years with pancreatic cancer.

The CDR3 DNA reads as TGTGCCAGCACCCTGGGAGGAACTAATGAAAAACTGTTTTTT. Protein sequence: CASTLGGTNEKLFF. The chain carries TRBV6-1 and TRBJ1-4; D is unresolved. The V and J ends lost 7 bases and 1 base respectively, with 10 bases between them. The germline CDR1 and CDR2 sequences are MNHNS and SASEGT. The CDR3 has 14 amino acids.